One sample yielded the 10 T cell receptor beta chains listed below, sequenced in a study of early T cells in non-severe SARS-CoV-2 infection. TCRdb re-called the 5' RACE reads through MiXCR, storing one row per CDR3 protein. The profile shows some 30,000 distinct CDR3 sequences, about 4.6% of them singletons. The source material was whole blood. The receptors here all came from an adult who was a healthcare worker with PCR-confirmed SARS-CoV-2 infection or an uninfected control (not recorded which).

This clonotype has ten or more counts. This chain joins TRBV7-9 and TRBJ2-3; D might be TRBD1 or TRBD2, each matching 5 bases. The CDR3 length is 17 residues. Trimming cost V 7 bases and J 1 base, with 21 bases left between them. Germline lookup yields CDR1 SEHNR and CDR2 FQNEAQ (reference sequence). The CDR3 is CASTTSGTLPGTDTQYF. The CDR3 DNA reads as TGTGCCAGCACAACCTCGGGGACGCTGCCGGGCACAGATACGCAGTATTTT. The entire variable domain, with the rest obtained from reference TRBV7-9 and TRBJ2-3, is as follows: DTGVSQNPRHKITKRGQNVTFRCDPISEHNRLYWYRQTLGQGPEFLTYFQNEAQLEKSRLLSDRFSAERPKGSFSTLEIQRTEQGDSAMYLCASTTSGTLPGTDTQYFGPGTRLTVL.

The CDR3 sequence is CASSASGTGHRYEQYF. CDR3 DNA sequence: TGTGCCAGCAGCGCCTCCGGGACAGGGCATCGGTACGAGCAGTACTTC. V gene TRBV7-2 combines with J gene TRBJ2-7; 9 bases map to TRBD1. The germline CDR1 and CDR2 sequences are SGHTA and FQGNSA. The CDR3 covers 16 residues. Trimming cost V 5 bases and J 4 bases; bases outside gene matches: 12.

This clonotype has more than one count but fewer than ten. The V call is TRBV5-1, the J call TRBJ1-1; 9 bases map to TRBD1. Germline V gene sequence: CDR1 SGHRS, CDR2 YFSETQ. The CDR3 is 13 amino acids. The V segment lost 3 bases and the J segment 5 bases; nucleotides outside the gene matches: 2. This CDR3 reads CASSSDRGTEAFF. In DNA, the CDR3 is TGCGCCAGCAGCTCGGACAGGGGTACTGAAGCTTTCTTT.

This clonotype was seen only a few times. This chain joins TRBV6-1 and TRBJ2-2; 7 bases align to TRBD1. The CDR3 has 14 amino acids. The trim removed 5 bases at V and 5 bases at J, leaving 5 bases unmatched. Germline V gives CDR1 MNHNS, CDR2 SASEGT. CDR3 loop: CASSLEGATGELFF. CDR3 nucleotide sequence: TGTGCCAGCAGTCTAGAGGGGGCTACCGGGGAGCTGTTTTTT.

The chain couples TRBV30 to TRBJ2-5; 11 positions agree with TRBD2. The CDR3 runs 17 residues. Germline V gene sequence: CDR1 GTSNPN, CDR2 SVGIG (reference sequence). With V trimmed by 3 bases and J by 5 bases, 14 bases remained unmatched. The CDR3 loop is CAWRISGRAKGHETQYF. CDR3 bases: TGTGCCTGGAGGATTAGCGGGAGGGCCAAGGGTCACGAGACCCAGTACTTC.

The table lists this clonotype with a few counts. The V and J genes are TRBV7-2 and TRBJ2-7; D uncertain. Trimming stripped 5 bases from V and 4 bases from J, with 12 bases between. This CDR3 is 13 amino acids long. From germline, CDR1 is SGHTA and CDR2 FQGNSA. This CDR3 is CASSPAMLYEQYF. The DNA of the CDR3 is TGTGCCAGCAGCCCGGCCATGCTTTACGAGCAGTACTTC.

This clonotype was detected ten times or more. The rearrangement joins TRBV10-3 to TRBJ2-3; tentatively, D is TRBD2 (5 bases). V was shortened by 0 bases and J by 1 base, with 5 bases between the two germline ends. Germline V gene lookup returns CDR1 ENHRY and CDR2 SYGVKD. The CDR3 runs 14 residues. The CDR3, as DNA: TGTGCCATCAGTGAGTCCGGGGGCACAGATACGCAGTATTTT. Protein sequence: CAISESGGTDTQYF.

The sample holds a few counts of this clonotype. The chain carries TRBV15 and TRBJ1-4; 10 nucleotides align to TRBD1. Germline V gives CDR1 LNHNV, CDR2 YYDKDF (reference sequence). V lost 7 bases, J lost 7 bases, and 9 bases stayed unmatched. This CDR3 is built from 15 residues. In DNA, the CDR3 is TGTGCCACCACTCGAGACAGGGGGCGCGGTGAAAAACTGTTTTTT. The encoded protein is CATTRDRGRGEKLFF.

There are many counts of this clonotype. The rearrangement links TRBV7-2 to TRBJ1-1, with 7 bases aligning to TRBD1. V was pared by 2 bases and J by 4 bases, with 1 base of the junction left unmatched. Germline V gives CDR1 SGHTA, CDR2 FQGNSA. The CDR3 is 13 amino acids. The CDR3 loop reads CASSLYRGTEAFF. CDR3 nucleotides: TGTGCCAGCAGCTTATACAGGGGCACTGAAGCTTTCTTT.

This clonotype was detected ten times or more. The rearrangement links TRBV6-2 or TRBV6-3 to TRBJ1-2, with 8 bases matching TRBD1. This CDR3 has 14 amino acids. Trimming cost V 4 bases and J 2 bases; bases outside gene matches: 3. Germline V gives CDR1 MNHEY, CDR2 SVGEGT. CDR3 in amino acids: CASSSGGRNYGYTF. The CDR3 DNA sequence: TGTGCCAGCAGTTCAGGGGGCAGAAACTATGGCTACACCTTC.